One sample yielded the 11 T cell receptor beta chains listed below, sequenced in a study of cytotoxic CD8 clonotypes in ibrutinib-treated CLL. TCRdb's copy holds only in-frame clones and misses some; the assay was immunoSEQ multiplex PCR. The sample holds some 70,000 clones, roughly two thirds seen once. Specimen: PBMCs, collected after 12 months of ibrutinib treatment. Receptors were obtained from a human donor with chronic lymphocytic leukemia.

The chain links TRBV10-3 to TRBJ2-7; 12 nucleotides match TRBD1. CDR3 length: 15 amino acids. The germline gives CDR1 ENHRY, CDR2 SYGVKD. V lost 0 bases to trimming and J lost 6 bases; unmatched junction nucleotides: 3. The CDR3 bases are TGTGCCATCAGTGAGTCGGGACAGGGGGCGAGCGAGCAGTACTTC. Residues: CAISESGQGASEQYF.

The sample holds a few counts of this clone. This chain uses TRBV19 with TRBJ1-2; 7 bases line up with TRBD1. This CDR3 spans 14 amino acids. With 7 bases clipped from V and 5 bases from J, the junction kept 10 bases outside the gene matches. Germline V gene sequence: CDR1 LNHDA, CDR2 SQIVND (reference sequence). CDR3 residues: CASKRDRNFYGYTF. CDR3 bases: TGTGCCAGTAAAAGGGACAGAAATTTTTATGGCTACACCTTC.

Only one count was recorded for this clone. CDR3 residues: CASSDTGVHGYTF. The CDR3 nucleotides read TGTGCCAGCAGTGACACAGGGGTGCATGGCTACACCTTC. The V call is TRBV6-6, the J call TRBJ1-2; 7 bases are a match to TRBD1. This CDR3 has 13 amino acids. Germline trimming cut 5 bases from V and 6 bases from J; bases unmatched to any gene: 6. Looked up from germline, CDR1 is MNHNY and CDR2 is SVGAGI (reference sequence).

The rearrangement links TRBV7-6 to TRBJ1-2, with a tentative D call TRBD1 (6 bases). The length of the CDR3 is 14 residues. The germline V gene encodes CDR1 SGHVS and CDR2 FNYEAQ. V was shortened by 1 base and J by 4 bases, with 10 bases between the two germline ends. As DNA, the CDR3 is TGTGCCAGCAGCTTAGAGCCAGGGGTCTATGGCTACACCTTC. As protein: CASSLEPGVYGYTF.

The rearrangement uses TRBV15 and TRBJ2-6, with D perhaps matching TRBD2 (6 bases). V dropped 6 bases and J dropped 3 bases, with 12 bases sitting between them. Germline CDR1 reads LNHNV; CDR2 reads YYDKDF (reference sequence). CDR3 size: 15 residues. The CDR3 DNA follows: TGTGCCACCAGGTACGGGGGTATTGGGGCCAACGTCCTGACTTTC. Its translation: CATRYGGIGANVLTF.

This clone showed up just once. V usage is TRBV19 and J usage is TRBJ2-4; 7 nucleotides align to TRBD2. Per germline, CDR1 LNHDA and CDR2 SQIVND (reference sequence). J was trimmed by 4 bases and V by 3 bases; bases with no gene match: 3. The CDR3 runs 14 residues. The CDR3 protein is CASSITGGKNIQYF. CDR3 bases: TGTGCCAGTAGTATTACCGGGGGGAAAAACATTCAGTACTTC.

The rearrangement links TRBV20-1 to TRBJ2-3, with D uncertain. V lost 3 bases and J lost 4, with 5 bases in between. The germline V gene has CDR1 DFQATT and CDR2 SNEGSKA (reference sequence). The CDR3 extends over 11 amino acids. For the CDR3, the DNA is TGCAGTGCTAGTATTCCAGATACGCAGTATTTT. This encodes CSASIPDTQYF.

In its sample, this clone was seen a few times. J is TRBJ2-3 and V is TRBV2; TRBD1 agrees at 8 bases. There are 13 residues in the CDR3. The germline gives CDR1 SNHLY, CDR2 FYNNEI. V lost 8 bases and J lost 1; bases outside the gene matches: 2. Written as DNA, the CDR3 is TGTGCCAGCGGGACAGGAGGCACAGATACGCAGTATTTT. This codes for CASGTGGTDTQYF.

The rearrangement uses TRBV6-5 and TRBJ1-1; the D gene is possibly TRBD1 (5 bases). V was pared by 5 bases and J by 6 bases, with 10 bases between. Germline V CDR1 and CDR2: MNHEY, SVGAGI. CDR3 length: 12 residues. The CDR3 region is CASSRGVSEAFF. For the CDR3, the DNA is TGTGCCAGCAGTCGGGGGGTCTCTGAAGCTTTCTTT.

This clone occurred a few times. CDR3 nucleotides: TGCGCCAGCAGTGAGTCCGGGGACCGCCGACAAGTCCTCCACTTT. Protein product: CASSESGDRRQVLHF. V and J are TRBV10-2 and TRBJ1-6, with D possibly matching TRBD1 (5 bases). The germline V gene has CDR1 WSHSY and CDR2 SAAADI. This CDR3 has 15 residues. The germline V and J ends were trimmed by 0 bases and 15 bases, with 18 bases remaining between them.

This sequence joins TRBV30 and TRBJ1-6; D remains unclear. CDR1 GTSNPN and CDR2 SVGIG come from the germline V gene (reference sequence). Deletions cut 3 bases from V and 9 bases from J, with 6 bases between. CDR3 length equals 11 residues. The DNA of the CDR3 is TGTGCCTGGAGGCAGGCTTCACCCCTCCACTTT. It translates to CAWRQASPLHF. The entire variable domain, with the rest obtained from reference TRBV30 and TRBJ1-6, is as follows: SQTIHQWPATLVQPVGSPLSLECTVEGTSNPNLYWYRQAAGRGLQLLFYSVGIGQISSEVPQNLSASRPQDRQFILSSKKLLLSDSGFYLCAWRQASPLHFGNGTRLTVT.